This T cell receptor beta chain was captured by sequencing in a study of OX40 agonist ivuxolimab in advanced cancers. This CDR3 is 16 amino acids long. Germline lookup yields CDR1 GTSNPN and CDR2 SVGIG (reference sequence). V was pared by 1 base and J by 5 bases, with 20 bases between. Sequencing used immunoSEQ multiplex PCR; TCRdb keeps in-frame clones, though not all of them. The sample records about 53,000 clones, approximately 92% being singletons. This rearrangement joins TRBV30 to TRBJ2-5, with a possible D match to TRBD1 (6 bases). The sequence came from an adult with an advanced solid tumor such as melanoma, head and neck, liver or kidney cancer. The sequencing used CD4+ or CD8+ T cells sorted from blood, collected in a trial of the OX40 agonist ivuxolimab. The CDR3 bases are TGTGCCTGGAGTGGAGGGGGAGTAGGGGATCGTGAGACCCAGTACTTC. Translating gives CAWSGGGVGDRETQYF.